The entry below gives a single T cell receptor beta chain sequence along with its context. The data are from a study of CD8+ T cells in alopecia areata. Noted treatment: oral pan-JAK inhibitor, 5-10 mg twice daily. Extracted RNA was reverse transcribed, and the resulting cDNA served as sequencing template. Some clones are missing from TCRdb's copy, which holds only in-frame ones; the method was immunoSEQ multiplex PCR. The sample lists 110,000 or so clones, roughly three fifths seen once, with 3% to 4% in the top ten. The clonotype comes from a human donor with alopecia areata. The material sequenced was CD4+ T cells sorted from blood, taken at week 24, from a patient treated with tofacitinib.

The chain's CDR3 is CASRTTSGGSYEQYF. The CDR3 nucleotides read TGTGCCAGCAGAACGACTAGCGGGGGCTCCTACGAGCAGTACTTC. The chain links TRBV2 to TRBJ2-7; 12 positions match TRBD2. Germline V gives CDR1 SNHLY, CDR2 FYNNEI. V lost 6 bases, J lost 0 bases, and 3 bases stayed unmatched. CDR3 length: 15 amino acids. Variable domain in full (rest from reference TRBV2 and TRBJ2-7): EPEVTQTPSHQVTQMGQEVILRCVPISNHLYFYWYRQILGQKVEFLVSFYNNEISEKSEIFDDQFSVERPDGSNFTLKIRSTKLEDSAMYFCASRTTSGGSYEQYFGPGTRLTVT.